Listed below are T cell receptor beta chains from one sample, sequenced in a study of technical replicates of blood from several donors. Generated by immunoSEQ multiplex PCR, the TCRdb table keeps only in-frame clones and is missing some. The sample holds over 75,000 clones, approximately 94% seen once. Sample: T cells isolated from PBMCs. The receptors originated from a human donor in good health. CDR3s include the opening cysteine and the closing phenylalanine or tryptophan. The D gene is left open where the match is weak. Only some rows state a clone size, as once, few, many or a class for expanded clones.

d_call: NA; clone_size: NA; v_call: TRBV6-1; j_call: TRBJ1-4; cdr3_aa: CATLPGQGGNEKLFF; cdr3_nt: TGTGCCACCCTCCCCGGGCAAGGGGGTAATGAAAAACTGTTTTTT
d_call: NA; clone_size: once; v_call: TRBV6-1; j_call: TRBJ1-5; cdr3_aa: CASSERGTSNQPQHF; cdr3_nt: TGTGCCAGCAGTGAACGGGGGACTAGCAATCAGCCCCAGCATTTT
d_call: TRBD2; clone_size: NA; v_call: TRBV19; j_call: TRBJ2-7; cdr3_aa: CASSITSEYEQYF; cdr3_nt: TGTGCCAGTAGTATAACTAGCGAGTACGAGCAGTACTTC
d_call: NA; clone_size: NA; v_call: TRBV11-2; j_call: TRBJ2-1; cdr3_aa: CASTSTPDEQFF; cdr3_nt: TGTGCCAGCACCTCGACACCCGATGAGCAGTTCTTC
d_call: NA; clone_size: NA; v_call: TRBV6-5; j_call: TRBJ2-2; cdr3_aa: CASSLNNFGGELFF; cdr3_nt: TGTGCCAGCAGTCTCAACAACTTCGGGGGGGAGCTGTTTTTT
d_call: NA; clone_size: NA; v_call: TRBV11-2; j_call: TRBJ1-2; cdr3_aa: CASSSQGLDGYTF; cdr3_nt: TGTGCCAGCAGCTCTCAGGGTTTAGATGGCTACACCTTC
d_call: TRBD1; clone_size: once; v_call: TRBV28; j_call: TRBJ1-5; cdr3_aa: CASQDREEFSNQPQHF; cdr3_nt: TGTGCCAGTCAGGACAGGGAAGAATTTAGCAATCAGCCCCAGCATTTT
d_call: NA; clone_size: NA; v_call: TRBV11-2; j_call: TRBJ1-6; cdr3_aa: CASSFWQILNSPLHF; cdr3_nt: TGTGCCAGCAGCTTCTGGCAGATCCTTAATTCACCCCTCCACTTT
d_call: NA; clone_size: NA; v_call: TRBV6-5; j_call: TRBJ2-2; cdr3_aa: CASSWSRTGELFF; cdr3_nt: TGTGCCAGCAGTTGGAGCCGCACCGGGGAGCTGTTTTTT
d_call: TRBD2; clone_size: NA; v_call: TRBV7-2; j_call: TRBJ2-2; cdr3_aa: CASRYPSGGAGELFF; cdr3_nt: TGTGCCAGCAGATATCCTAGCGGGGGGGCCGGGGAGCTGTTTTTT
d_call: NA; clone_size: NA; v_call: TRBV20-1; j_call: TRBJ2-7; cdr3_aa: CSASTVYEQYF; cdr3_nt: TGCAGTGCTTCGACAGTCTACGAGCAGTACTTC
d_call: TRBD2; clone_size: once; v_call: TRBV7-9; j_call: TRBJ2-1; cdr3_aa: CASSFAGGEDEQFF; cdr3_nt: TGTGCCAGCAGCTTCGCGGGAGGTGAGGATGAGCAGTTCTTC
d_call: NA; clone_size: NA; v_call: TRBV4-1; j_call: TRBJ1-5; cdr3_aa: CASSHQGLSHQPQHF; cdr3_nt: TGCGCCAGCAGCCATCAGGGCCTGTCACATCAGCCCCAGCATTTT
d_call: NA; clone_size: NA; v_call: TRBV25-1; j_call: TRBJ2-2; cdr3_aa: CASSDAPGTGELFF; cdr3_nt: TGTGCCAGCAGTGACGCGCCAGGCACCGGGGAGCTGTTTTTT
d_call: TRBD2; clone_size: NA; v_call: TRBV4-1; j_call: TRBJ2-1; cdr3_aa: CASSQPSLAGAYNEQFF; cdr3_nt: TGCGCCAGCAGCCAACCCTCACTAGCGGGAGCGTACAATGAGCAGTTCTTC
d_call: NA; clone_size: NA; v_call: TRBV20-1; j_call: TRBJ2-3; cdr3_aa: CSARRVGTQYF; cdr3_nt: TGCAGTGCTAGGAGGGTTGGTACGCAGTATTTT
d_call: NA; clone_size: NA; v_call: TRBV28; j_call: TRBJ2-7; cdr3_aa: CASSSLRRTYEQYF; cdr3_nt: TGTGCCAGCAGTTCACTGCGGCGAACCTACGAGCAGTACTTC
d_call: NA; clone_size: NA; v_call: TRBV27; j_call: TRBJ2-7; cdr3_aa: CASSRSYEQYF; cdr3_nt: TGTGCCAGCAGCCGCTCCTACGAGCAGTACTTC
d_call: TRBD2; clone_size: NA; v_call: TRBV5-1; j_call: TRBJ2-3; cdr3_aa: CASSFPRAAGGPIDTQYF; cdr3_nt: TGCGCCAGCAGCTTTCCTCGTGCTGCGGGAGGGCCGATAGATACGCAGTATTTT
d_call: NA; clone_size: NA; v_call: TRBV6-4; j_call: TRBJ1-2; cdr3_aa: CASSDKTGLNYGYTF; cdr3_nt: TGTGCCAGCAGTGACAAGACAGGACTCAACTATGGCTACACCTTC
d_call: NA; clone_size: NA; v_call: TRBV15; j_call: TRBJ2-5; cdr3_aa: CATRPLGSQETQYF; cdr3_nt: TGTGCCACCAGGCCACTAGGCAGCCAAGAGACCCAGTACTTC
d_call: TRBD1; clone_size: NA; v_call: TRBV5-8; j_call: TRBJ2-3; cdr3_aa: CASSPRQGISTDTQYF; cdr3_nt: TGTGCCAGCAGTCCTAGACAGGGCATTAGCACAGATACGCAGTATTTT
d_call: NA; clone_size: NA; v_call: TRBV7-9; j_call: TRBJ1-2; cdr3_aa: CASSLGFWGDAGYTF; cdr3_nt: TGTGCCAGCAGCTTAGGATTTTGGGGAGATGCTGGCTACACCTTC
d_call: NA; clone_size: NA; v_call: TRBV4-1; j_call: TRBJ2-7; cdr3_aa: CASSQASRESGPLGEQYF; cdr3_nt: TGCGCCAGCAGCCAAGCCTCGAGGGAAAGCGGACCCCTCGGGGAGCAGTACTTC
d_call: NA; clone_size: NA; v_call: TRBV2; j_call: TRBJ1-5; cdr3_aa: CASRRAHSNQPQHF; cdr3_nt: TGTGCCAGCAGGAGGGCCCATAGCAATCAGCCCCAGCATTTT
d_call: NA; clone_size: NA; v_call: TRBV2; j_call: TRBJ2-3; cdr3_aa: CASSDVVATDTQYF; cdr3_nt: TGTGCCAGCAGTGATGTAGTAGCCACAGATACGCAGTATTTT
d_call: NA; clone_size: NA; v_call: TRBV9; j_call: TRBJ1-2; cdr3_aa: CASSVSGYGYTF; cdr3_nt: TGTGCCAGCAGCGTAAGCGGTTATGGCTACACCTTC